The 21 T cell receptor beta chains below were found in one sample sequenced in a study of PD-L1 blockade in urothelial cancer. Time point of the sample: pretreatment peripheral blood. The table came from immunoSEQ multiplex PCR; TCRdb's copy has only in-frame clones and leaves some out. The sample holds 85,000 to 100,000 clones, about nine tenths seen once. The sequences come from PBMCs, collected around atezolizumab (anti-PD-L1) treatment. All receptors come from a man in his 60s with urothelial cancer.

The chain has TRBV11-2 and TRBJ2-2; TRBD1 is a possible D gene (5 bases). Trimming left V 4 bases short and J 8 bases short, with 11 bases between. This CDR3 is 13 amino acids long. Germline lookup yields CDR1 SGHAT and CDR2 FQNNGV. The chain's CDR3 is CASSYGQGGELFF. The CDR3 bases are TGTGCCAGCAGCTACGGCCAGGGAGGGGAGCTGTTTTTT.

The DNA for the CDR3 is TGTGCCAGCAGTTTATTGCGGGGGCCATGGAAGCAGTACTTC. This gives the protein CASSLLRGPWKQYF. The V call is TRBV27, the J call TRBJ2-7; D is perhaps TRBD2 (7 bases). CDR3 length: 14 residues. Germline V gene sequence: CDR1 MNHEY, CDR2 SMNVEV (reference sequence). Trimming cost V 1 base and J 8 bases, with 15 bases left between them.

This chain links TRBV5-1 with TRBJ2-1; 11 positions agree with TRBD2. CDR1 is SGHRS, CDR2 YFSETQ, per germline. V dropped 4 bases and J dropped 6; count of bases not matched to a gene: 18. The CDR3 spans 19 residues. The CDR3 reads CASSPRGVAGGPVPNEQFF. The CDR3 DNA sequence: TGCGCCAGCAGCCCGCGCGGGGTAGCGGGGGGGCCAGTCCCCAATGAGCAGTTCTTC.

This clone has just a few counts. Different DNA sequences within this sample yield the same CDR3. The chain joins TRBV6-5 to TRBJ1-1; a weak D match, TRBD1 (6 bases). Trimming removed 0 bases from V and 6 bases from J, with 11 bases in between. CDR1 is MNHEY, CDR2 SVGAGI, per germline. This CDR3 spans 14 amino acids. CDR3 sequence (DNA): TGTGCCAGCAGTTACTCAGGGGGTTCAGCTGAAGCTTTCTTT. Residues: CASSYSGGSAEAFF.

The chain has TRBV6-5 and TRBJ2-1, with D possibly being TRBD1 (5 bases). The germline CDR1 and CDR2 sequences are MNHEY and SVGAGI. V lost 6 bases and J 15 bases, leaving 18 bases between the germline ends. The CDR3 covers 12 residues. CDR3 in DNA: TGTGCCAGCAGCCCGGACACGGCGGCTTGGTTCTTC. Translating it yields CASSPDTAAWFF.

The V gene is TRBV4-1, the J gene TRBJ1-5, with D tentatively TRBD1 (6 bases). This CDR3 has 15 amino acids. Germline CDR1 is MGHRA and CDR2 is YSYEKL. The ends were cut back, 0 bases at V and 11 bases at J, with 17 bases in the middle. The CDR3 DNA follows: TGCGCCAGCAGCCAAGATTCGACAGGCGATTTAGCCCAGCATTTT. Translated, it gives CASSQDSTGDLAQHF.

The rearrangement joins TRBV5-6 to TRBJ1-2; D may be TRBD1 (5 bases). The CDR3 is made up of 16 amino acids. V lost 2 bases and J lost 5, with 19 bases in between. CDR1 and CDR2 (germline): SGHDT, YYEEEE. The CDR3 loop is CASSFQGGGWSYGYTF. The CDR3 DNA follows: TGTGCCAGCAGCTTCCAGGGCGGGGGGTGGAGTTATGGCTACACCTTC.

V is TRBV7-3 and J is TRBJ2-7; D is perhaps TRBD2 (5 bases). CDR1 and CDR2 from the germline V gene are SGHTA and FQGTGA. The CDR3 sequence is 13 residues long. V shed 5 bases and J shed 4 bases, with 12 bases lying between them. The CDR3 loop reads CASSPSPGYEQYF. In nucleotides, the CDR3 is TGTGCCAGCAGCCCCAGCCCGGGGTACGAGCAGTACTTC.

In DNA form, the CDR3 reads TGTGCCAGCGGGCAGTTGAGCAATCAGCCCCAGCATTTT. This codes for CASGQLSNQPQHF. The chain employs TRBV7-6 and TRBJ1-5; unclear D gene. V lost 8 bases and J lost 1, with 9 bases in between. The CDR3 totals 13 residues. Germline loops: CDR1 SGHVS, CDR2 FNYEAQ.

In its sample, this clone was seen once. V is TRBV28 and J is TRBJ1-1, with D hard to call. With 4 bases removed from V and 2 bases from J, the gap between germline ends came to 8 bases. The V gene's germline CDR1 is MDHEN and CDR2 SYDVKM. There are 13 residues in the CDR3. The CDR3 sequence is CASSSTVNTEAFF. The CDR3 DNA sequence: TGTGCCAGCAGTTCCACGGTCAACACTGAAGCTTTCTTT.

V is TRBV2 and J is TRBJ2-1; 7 bases are a match to TRBD2. Germline V gene lookup returns CDR1 SNHLY and CDR2 FYNNEI. CDR3 length equals 13 residues. V lost 9 bases, J lost 12 bases, and 14 bases stayed unmatched. CDR3 loop: CASQGDAGVVQFF. CDR3 nucleotide sequence: TGTGCCAGTCAGGGAGATGCGGGAGTCGTGCAGTTCTTC.

CDR3: CASSLAGTSGLSSYEQYF. The CDR3 nucleotides are TGCGCCAGCAGCTTGGCCGGGACTAGCGGGCTGAGCTCCTACGAGCAGTACTTC. The chain uses TRBV5-1 and TRBJ2-7; 12 nucleotides agree with TRBD2. Germline CDR1 SGHRS, CDR2 YFSETQ. The CDR3 contains 18 residues. V shed 0 bases and J 0 bases; nucleotides not matched to a gene: 7.

V gene TRBV27 combines with J gene TRBJ2-7; the match to TRBD1 covers 11 bases. V was clipped by 5 bases and J by 5 bases; unmatched bases: 5. The CDR3 has 14 amino acids. Germline V gene lookup returns CDR1 MNHEY and CDR2 SMNVEV (reference sequence). The CDR3 loop is CASSARTGGNEQYF. CDR3 nucleotide sequence: TGTGCCAGCAGTGCCCGGACAGGGGGCAACGAGCAGTACTTC.

The rearrangement links TRBV7-2 to TRBJ2-7, with TRBD1 identical over 8 bases. V was pared by 1 base and J by 1 base, with 3 bases of the junction left unmatched. The CDR3 covers 15 residues. Per the germline V gene, CDR1 is SGHTA and CDR2 is FQGNSA. The DNA for the CDR3 is TGTGCCAGCAGCTTAGAAGGGACAGGATCCTACGAGCAGTACTTC. It codes for CASSLEGTGSYEQYF.

This clone was counted only a few times. The chain carries TRBV30 and TRBJ1-1; no clear D. The CDR3 extends over 8 amino acids. Between the trimmed V and J ends, which lost 8 bases and 11 bases, there was a span of 9 bases. Per germline, CDR1 GTSNPN and CDR2 SVGIG (reference sequence). CDR3 sequence reads: CAAREAFF. In DNA, the CDR3 is TGTGCCGCAAGAGAGGCTTTCTTT.

This clone was seen just once. CDR3 sequence (DNA): TGTGCCAGCAGGATAGCGGGAGATCTATACGAGCAGTACTTC. It yields the protein CASRIAGDLYEQYF. The rearrangement joins TRBV6-5 to TRBJ2-7, with TRBD2 matching 9 bases. The CDR3 consists of 14 residues. Germline trimming cut 6 bases from V and 4 bases from J; bases unmatched to any gene: 7. CDR1 and CDR2 from the germline V gene are MNHEY and SVGAGI.

This chain joins TRBV5-1 and TRBJ2-7, with D perhaps matching TRBD1 (6 bases). CDR1 is SGHRS, CDR2 YFSETQ, per germline. CDR3 length: 14 residues. V was trimmed by 0 bases and J by 2 bases, leaving 9 bases between them. The DNA of the CDR3 is TGCGCCAGCAGCTTGGCCGAGGGGGCCTACGAGCAGTACTTC. It is translated as CASSLAEGAYEQYF.

The chain combines TRBV5-1 with TRBJ2-5; no definite D call. This CDR3 is 14 amino acids long. Germline CDR1 reads SGHRS; CDR2 reads YFSETQ. Trimming took off 0 bases at V and 2 bases at J, with 8 bases between the two ends. CDR3 sequence reads: CASSLVSLQETQYF. In DNA form, the CDR3 reads TGCGCCAGCAGCTTGGTCTCCCTACAAGAGACCCAGTACTTC.

The V call is TRBV4-2, the J call TRBJ2-1; D not certain. Germline loops: CDR1 LGHNA, CDR2 YNFKEQ. Trimming left V 0 bases short and J 5 bases short, with 5 bases between. The CDR3 has 13 residues. CDR3 sequence reads: CASSQDVNNEQFF. In DNA, the CDR3 is TGTGCCAGCAGCCAAGATGTAAACAATGAGCAGTTCTTC.

V is TRBV6-6 and J is TRBJ1-2, with D possibly TRBD1 on 5 matching bases. V was trimmed by 4 bases and J by 6 bases, leaving 9 bases between them. The CDR3 spans 12 residues. Germline CDR1 MNHNY, CDR2 SVGAGI (reference sequence). CDR3 DNA sequence: TGTGCCAGCAGTTCATCGACAGATGGCTACACCTTC. Amino acid sequence: CASSSSTDGYTF.

The chain joins TRBV5-1 to TRBJ2-3; a possible D gene is TRBD1 (7 bases). CDR3 size: 17 residues. Between the trimmed V and J ends, which lost 0 bases and 3 bases, there was a span of 17 bases. Germline CDR1 reads SGHRS; CDR2 reads YFSETQ. The CDR3, as DNA: TGCGCCAGCAGCTTGGTACGGCAGGGGGGACATACAGATACGCAGTATTTT. Its protein product is CASSLVRQGGHTDTQYF.